Each of the 5 T cell receptor beta chains below was sequenced from the same sample in a study of cytomegalovirus exposure and HLA in healthy donors. PCR used 60 Vbeta primers and 13 Jbeta primers. The assay was immunoSEQ multiplex PCR, and TCRdb's table has in-frame clones only and misses some. This sample yields about 120,000 clones, of which roughly 80% are seen a single time; less than 3% belongs to the top ten. The sample comprised PBMCs. The receptors were gathered from a female donor in good health and CMV-seronegative.

The chain links TRBV9 to TRBJ2-3; D uncertain. The ends were cut back, 2 bases at V and 2 bases at J, with 3 bases in the middle. Germline V gives CDR1 SGDLS, CDR2 YYNGEE. The CDR3 loop spans 12 amino acids. CDR3 amino acids: CASSVLTDTQYF. The DNA for the CDR3 is TGTGCCAGCAGCGTCCTCACAGATACGCAGTATTTT.

The J gene is TRBJ2-5, the V gene TRBV7-9, with 7 bases fitting TRBD1. V dropped 4 bases and J dropped 4; count of bases not matched to a gene: 6. CDR1 is SEHNR, CDR2 FQNEAQ, per germline (reference sequence). There are 14 residues in the CDR3. CDR3 sequence: CASSSETGRETQYF. CDR3 in DNA: TGTGCCAGCAGCTCCGAGACAGGGAGAGAGACCCAGTACTTC.

Turning to this clone: Germline is not matched at one junction end, which may reflect a read error. The V gene is TRBV7-7, the J gene TRBJ2-2; a weak D match, TRBD1 (6 bases). Germline CDR1 reads SSHAT; CDR2 reads FNYEAQ (reference sequence). The CDR3 totals 18 residues. For the CDR3, the DNA is TGTGCTAGCAGCTTAAATTTGGACAGTCCACTTAACACCGGGGAGCTGTTTTTT. Amino acid sequence: CASSLNLDSPLNTGELFF. The variable domain in full, with the rest retrieved from reference TRBV7-7 and TRBJ2-2, is GAGVSQSPRYKVTKRGQDVTLRCDPISSHATLYWYQQALGQGPEFLTYFNYEAQPDKSGLPSDRFSAERPEGSISTLTIQRTEQRDSAMYRCASSLNLDSPLNTGELFFGEGSRLTVL.

To note about this clone: The identical CDR3 is also encoded by other nucleotide sequences in the sample. The chain combines TRBV15 with TRBJ1-1; D uncertain. The CDR3 totals 12 residues. V gave up 1 base and J gave up 5 bases, with 5 bases separating them. Per the germline V gene, CDR1 is LNHNV and CDR2 is YYDKDF (reference sequence). The CDR3 sequence is CATSRGGTEAFF. As DNA, the CDR3 is TGTGCCACCAGCAGAGGCGGGACTGAAGCTTTCTTT.

This chain joins TRBV11-3 and TRBJ2-1; possible D gene TRBD1, 6 bases. The V gene lost 0 bases and the J gene lost 3 bases, with 9 bases spanning the gap. The CDR3 extends over 15 amino acids. In germline, CDR1 is SGHNT, CDR2 YENEEA. CDR3 residues: CASSLEQGSYNEQFF. In DNA, the CDR3 is TGTGCCAGCAGCTTAGAACAGGGTAGCTACAATGAGCAGTTCTTC. The full variable domain, completed using reference TRBV11-3 and TRBJ2-1, is EAGVVQSPRYKIIEKKQPVAFWCNPISGHNTLYWYLQNLGQGPELLIRYENEEAVDDSQLPKDRFSAERLKGVDSTLKIQPAELGDSAVYLCASSLEQGSYNEQFFGPGTRLTVL.